The 14 T cell receptor beta chains reported below all come from one sample, sequenced in a study of tissue T cells after allogeneic stem cell transplantation. Some clones are missing from TCRdb's copy, which holds only in-frame ones; the method was immunoSEQ multiplex PCR. The sample holds 20,000 to 25,000 clones; approximately 69% are singletons and the top ten take 0.41%. Sequenced input: blood. The receptor set was obtained from a female BALB/c mouse in good health. The mouse line has the MHC haplotype H2-d.

For this clone: Gene names and germline refer to mouse. The sequenced fragment ends 1 residue before the CDR3 boundary, so the rest is inferred from the germline J gene. The chain carries TRBV19 and TRBJ1-1; 9 bases match TRBD1. The CDR3 length is 14 residues. CDR1 and CDR2 from the germline V gene are FNHDT and SITEND (reference sequence). V lost 4 bases to trimming and J lost 3 bases; unmatched junction nucleotides: 4. The part of the CDR3 DNA that was read is TGTGCCAGCAGTCCCGGGACAGGGCACACAGAAGTCTTC. Its protein is CASSPGTGHTEVF. The entire CDR3 protein reads CASSPGTGHTEVFF. The full variable domain, rest sourced from reference TRBV19 and TRBJ1-1, is GGIITQTPKFLIGQEGQKLTLKCQQNFNHDTMYWYRQDSGKGLRLIYYSITENDLQKGDLSEGYDASREKKSSFSLTVTSAQKNEMAVFLCASSPGTGHTEVFFGKGTRLTVV.

In regard to this clone: Germline and genes here are mouse. With the read ending 1 residue before the CDR3 end, the germline J gene is used to fill in that end. The rearrangement links TRBV19 to TRBJ2-4; no reliable D call. V lost 0 bases to trimming and J lost 0 bases, with 5 bases between them. Germline-derived CDR1 and CDR2 are FNHDT and SITEND (reference sequence). The CDR3 sequence is 14 residues long. CDR3 sequence: CASSIDPSQNTLYF. CDR3 DNA (partial): TGTGCCAGCAGTATAGACCCTAGTCAAAACACCTTGTAC. The full variable domain, with the rest looked up from reference TRBV19 and TRBJ2-4, is GGIITQTPKFLIGQEGQKLTLKCQQNFNHDTMYWYRQDSGKGLRLIYYSITENDLQKGDLSEGYDASREKKSSFSLTVTSAQKNEMAVFLCASSIDPSQNTLYFGAGTRLSVL.

Comment on this clone: Gene names refer to mouse genes. The read terminates 1 residue before the CDR3 end, so the remaining end is supplied by the germline J gene. The rearrangement uses TRBV29 and TRBJ1-4; perhaps TRBD1 as D (6 bases). V lost 7 bases and J lost 3, with 9 bases in between. The CDR3 sequence is 13 residues long. Germline CDR1 reads MSHET; CDR2 reads SYDVDS. The CDR3 reads CASTQGTNERLFF. Partial CDR3 DNA: TGTGCTAGCACACAGGGTACCAACGAAAGATTATTT.

As to this clone: Mouse germline and gene names are used. The sequenced fragment ends 1 residue before the CDR3 boundary, so the rest is inferred from the germline J gene. The V and J genes are TRBV29 and TRBJ2-5; 8 bases fit TRBD1. J was trimmed by 3 bases and V by 6 bases; bases with no gene match: 2. CDR1 and CDR2 from the germline V gene are MSHET and SYDVDS. The CDR3 spans 13 residues. CDR3 amino acids: CASRWDRQDTQYF. CDR3 bases read: TGTGCTAGCAGGTGGGACAGGCAAGACACCCAGTAC.

Concerning this clone itself: Genes here carry mouse names. The DNA ends 1 residue before the CDR3 does, and the rest of the CDR3 is filled in from the germline J gene. The rearrangement uses TRBV31 and TRBJ2-1; 13 bases map to TRBD2. Looked up from germline, CDR1 is GKSSPN and CDR2 is SITVG. Trimming at V came to 0 bases and at J to 6 bases, leaving 2 bases not matched to a gene. This CDR3 region has 15 residues. CDR3 bases read: TGTGCCTGGAGTCTAGGGACTGGGGGGGTTGCTGAGCAGTTC. Its translation: CAWSLGTGGVAEQF. The whole CDR3 protein reads CAWSLGTGGVAEQFF.

Comments on this clone: The gene names here belong to mouse. The read terminates 1 residue before the CDR3 end, so the remaining end is supplied by the germline J gene. J is TRBJ1-4 and V is TRBV13-1; TRBD1 is a possible D gene (6 bases). The CDR3 is 15 residues long. Per the germline V gene, CDR1 is NSHNY and CDR2 is SYGAGN. V lost 0 bases and J lost 4, with 10 bases in between. CDR3 DNA (partial): TGTGCCAGCAGTGATGGGGGACAAATCAACGAAAGATTATTT. It translates to CASSDGGQINERLF. From start to end, the CDR3 is CASSDGGQINERLFF.

This clone has just one count. Genes and germline come from the mouse. The CDR3 is cut off 1 residue early in the read; its end comes from the germline J gene. The chain couples TRBV1 to TRBJ2-5, with D unclear. The germline V gene has CDR1 NSQYPW and CDR2 LRSPGD (reference sequence). This CDR3 is built from 13 residues. Trimming shortened V by 3 bases and J by 5 bases, and 9 bases separated the two germline ends. The CDR3 loop is CTCSAGEGDTQYF. The sequenced CDR3 bases are TGCACCTGCAGTGCCGGGGAGGGAGACACCCAGTAC.

This clone was seen only once. Gene names and germline refer to mouse. With the read ending 1 residue before the CDR3 end, the germline J gene is used to fill in that end. This chain joins TRBV29 and TRBJ1-5, with D unclear. Between the trimmed V and J ends, which lost 4 bases and 2 bases, there was a span of 6 bases. The germline CDR1 and CDR2 sequences are MSHET and SYDVDS. The CDR3 is 13 amino acids. The CDR3 reads CASSSQDNQAPLF. The sequenced CDR3 bases are TGTGCTAGCAGTTCTCAGGACAACCAGGCTCCGCTT.

In this sample, this clone turned up once. All gene names here are mouse names. Read coverage stops 1 residue before the CDR3 terminus; the germline J gene supplies the remainder. The chain links TRBV13-2 to TRBJ1-6; 11 positions agree with TRBD1. TRBJ1-6 is classed as an ORF, of uncertain function. V shed 5 bases and J 5 bases; nucleotides not matched to a gene: 0. The CDR3 consists of 14 residues. Germline V gene sequence: CDR1 NNHNN, CDR2 SYGAGS (reference sequence). This CDR3 is CASGGQGDNSPLYF. Partial CDR3 DNA: TGTGCCAGCGGGGGACAGGGGGATAATTCGCCCCTCTAC.

In regard to this clone: Germline and genes here are mouse. From the germline J gene comes the end of the CDR3, since the read stops 1 residue before it. The chain uses TRBV19 and TRBJ2-3, with 11 bases fitting TRBD2. The trim removed 2 bases at V and 0 bases at J, leaving 5 bases unmatched. CDR3 length: 17 amino acids. Germline loops: CDR1 FNHDT, CDR2 SITEND (reference sequence). The CDR3 spells CASSIRTGGTSAETLYF. Partial CDR3 DNA: TGTGCCAGCAGTATTAGGACTGGGGGGACTAGTGCAGAAACGCTGTAT. The variable domain in full, completed from reference TRBV19 and TRBJ2-3, reads GGIITQTPKFLIGQEGQKLTLKCQQNFNHDTMYWYRQDSGKGLRLIYYSITENDLQKGDLSEGYDASREKKSSFSLTVTSAQKNEMAVFLCASSIRTGGTSAETLYFGSGTRLTVL.

Of note for this clone: Gene names follow the mouse nomenclature. Coverage ceases 1 residue before the CDR3 finishes, and the germline J gene fills in the end. The V and J genes are TRBV13-2 and TRBJ1-2; no clear D. This CDR3 spans 12 amino acids. V was cut by 3 bases and J by 0 bases, with 3 bases left in between. Germline V lookup: CDR1 NNHNN, CDR2 SYGAGS (reference sequence). CDR3 in amino acids: CASGAANSDYTF. The DNA read from the CDR3 is TGTGCCAGCGGTGCCGCAAACTCCGACTACACC.

On this clone: Genes and germline are mouse. The read ends 1 residue shy of where the CDR3 ends; the end is completed using the germline J gene. This rearrangement joins TRBV19 to TRBJ2-4; D unresolved. The CDR3 runs to 15 residues. Trimming shortened V by 3 bases and J by 0 bases, and 11 bases separated the two germline ends. From germline, CDR1 is FNHDT and CDR2 SITEND (reference sequence). CDR3 region: CASSTPPASQNTLYF. CDR3 DNA (partial): TGTGCCAGCAGTACCCCTCCGGCTAGTCAAAACACCTTGTAC.

Of note for this clone: The listed genes are named as in mouse. Coverage ceases 1 residue before the CDR3 finishes, and the germline J gene fills in the end. V is TRBV13-2 and J is TRBJ2-4, with D unclear. V was pared by 1 base and J by 0 bases, with 6 bases between. The CDR3 contains 14 residues. Germline assignment: CDR1 NNHNN and CDR2 SYGAGS (reference sequence). CDR3 DNA (partial): TGTGCCAGCGGTGATCCAAGGAGTCAAAACACCTTGTAC. Its translation is CASGDPRSQNTLY. The CDR3, in full, reads CASGDPRSQNTLYF.

On this clone: Gene names and germline match the mouse. The read falls 1 residue short of the CDR3 end, and the missing part is taken from the germline J gene. The J gene is TRBJ1-2, the V gene TRBV15; D gene ambiguous. The CDR3 length is 13 residues. Germline V CDR1 and CDR2: SGHND, FRSKSL. Trimming shortened V by 3 bases and J by 2 bases, and 7 bases separated the two germline ends. The sequenced part of the CDR3 DNA is TGTGCCAGCAGTTTTACCAGTAACTCCGACTACACC. Protein product: CASSFTSNSDYT. The whole CDR3 protein reads CASSFTSNSDYTF.